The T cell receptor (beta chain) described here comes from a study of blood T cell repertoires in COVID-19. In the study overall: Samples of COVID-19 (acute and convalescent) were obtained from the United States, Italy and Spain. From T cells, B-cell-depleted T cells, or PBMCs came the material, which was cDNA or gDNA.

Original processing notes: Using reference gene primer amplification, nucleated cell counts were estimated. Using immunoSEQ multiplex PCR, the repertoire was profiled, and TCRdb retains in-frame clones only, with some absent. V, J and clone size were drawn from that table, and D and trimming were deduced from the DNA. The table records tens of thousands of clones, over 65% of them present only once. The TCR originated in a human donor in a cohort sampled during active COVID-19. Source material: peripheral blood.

Written as DNA, the CDR3 is TGTGCCAGCAGTTTAAGGGGATTTGGAGAAGCTTTCTTT. This translates into CASSLRGFGEAFF. This rearrangement joins TRBV27 to TRBJ1-1, with a tentative D call TRBD1 (5 bases). The V and J ends lost 2 bases and 8 bases respectively, with 12 bases between them. The CDR3 spans 13 residues. Germline CDR1 reads MNHEY; CDR2 reads SMNVEV (reference sequence).